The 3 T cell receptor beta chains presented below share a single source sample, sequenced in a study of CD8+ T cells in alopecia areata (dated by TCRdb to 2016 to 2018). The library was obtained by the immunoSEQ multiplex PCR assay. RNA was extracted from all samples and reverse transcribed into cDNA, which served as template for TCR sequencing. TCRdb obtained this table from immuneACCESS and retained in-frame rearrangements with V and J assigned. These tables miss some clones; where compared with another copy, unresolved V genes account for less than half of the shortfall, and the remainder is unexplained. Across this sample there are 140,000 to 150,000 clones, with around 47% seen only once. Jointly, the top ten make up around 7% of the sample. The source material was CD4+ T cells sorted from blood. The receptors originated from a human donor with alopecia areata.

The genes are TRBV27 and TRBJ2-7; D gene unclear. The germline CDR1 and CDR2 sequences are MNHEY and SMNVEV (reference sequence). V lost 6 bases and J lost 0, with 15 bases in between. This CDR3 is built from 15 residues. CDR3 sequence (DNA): TGTGCCAGCAGCCCAATAGCTTTGAGCTCCTACGAGCAGTACTTC. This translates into CASSPIALSSYEQYF.

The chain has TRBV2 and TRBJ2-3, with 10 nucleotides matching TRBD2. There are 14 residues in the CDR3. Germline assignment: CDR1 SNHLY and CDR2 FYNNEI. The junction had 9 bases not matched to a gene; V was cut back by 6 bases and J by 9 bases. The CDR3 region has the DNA TGTGCCAGCAGGAGACAGCTGACTAGCGGGACGCAGTATTTT. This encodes CASRRQLTSGTQYF.

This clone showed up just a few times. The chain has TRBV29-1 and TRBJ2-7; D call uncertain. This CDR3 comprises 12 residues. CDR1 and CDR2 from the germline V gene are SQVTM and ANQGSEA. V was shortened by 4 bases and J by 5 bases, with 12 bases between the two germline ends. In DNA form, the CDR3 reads TGCAGCGTTGTTGGTTTTGCGGACGAGCAGTACTTC. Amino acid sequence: CSVVGFADEQYF.